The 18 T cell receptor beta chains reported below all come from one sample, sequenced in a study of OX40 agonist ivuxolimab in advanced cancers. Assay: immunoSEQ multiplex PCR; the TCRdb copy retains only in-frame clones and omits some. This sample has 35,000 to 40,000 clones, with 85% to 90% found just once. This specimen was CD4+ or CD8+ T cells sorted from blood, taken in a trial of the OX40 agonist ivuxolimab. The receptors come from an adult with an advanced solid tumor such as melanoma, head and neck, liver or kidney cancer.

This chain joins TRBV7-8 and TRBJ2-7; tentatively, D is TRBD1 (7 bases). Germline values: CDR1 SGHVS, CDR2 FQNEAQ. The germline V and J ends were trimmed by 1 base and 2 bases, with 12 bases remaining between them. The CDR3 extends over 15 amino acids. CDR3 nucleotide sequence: TGTGCCAGCAGCTTAGGGAGGGGGCGGCCCTACGAGCAGTACTTC. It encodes CASSLGRGRPYEQYF.

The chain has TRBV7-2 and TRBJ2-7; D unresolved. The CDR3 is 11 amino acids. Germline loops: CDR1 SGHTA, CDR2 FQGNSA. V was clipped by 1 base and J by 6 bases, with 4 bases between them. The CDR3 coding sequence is TGTGCCAGCAGCTTAGGAGTCGAGCAGTACTTC. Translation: CASSLGVEQYF.

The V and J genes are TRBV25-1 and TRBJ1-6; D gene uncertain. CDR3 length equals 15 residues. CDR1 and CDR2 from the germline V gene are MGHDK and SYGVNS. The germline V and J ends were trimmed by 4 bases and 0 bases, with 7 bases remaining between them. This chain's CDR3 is CASSGGNSYNSPLHF. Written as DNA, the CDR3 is TGTGCCAGCAGTGGGGGAAACTCCTATAATTCACCCCTCCACTTT.

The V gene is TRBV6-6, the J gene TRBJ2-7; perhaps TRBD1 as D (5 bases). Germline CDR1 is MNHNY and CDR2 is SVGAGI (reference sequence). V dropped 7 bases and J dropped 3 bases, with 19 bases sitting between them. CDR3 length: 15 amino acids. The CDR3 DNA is TGTGCCAGCATCGGACATACGGGCGACAACTACGAGCAGTACTTC. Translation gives CASIGHTGDNYEQYF.

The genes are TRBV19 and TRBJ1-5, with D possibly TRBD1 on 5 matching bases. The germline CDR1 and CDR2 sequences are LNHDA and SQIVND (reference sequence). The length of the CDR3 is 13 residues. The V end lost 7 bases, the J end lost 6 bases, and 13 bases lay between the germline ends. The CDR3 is CASIGGTTQPQHF. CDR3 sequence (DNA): TGTGCCAGTATTGGGGGTACAACTCAGCCCCAGCATTTT.

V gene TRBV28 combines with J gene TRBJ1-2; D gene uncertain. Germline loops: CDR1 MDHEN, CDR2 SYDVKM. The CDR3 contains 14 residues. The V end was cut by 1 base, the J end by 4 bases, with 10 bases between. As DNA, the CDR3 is TGTGCCAGCAGTTTATCGCCAGTCATCTATGGCTACACCTTC. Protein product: CASSLSPVIYGYTF.

The CDR3 DNA follows: TGCGCCAGCAGCTTGTACGAGGGGGCTTGGCGGTGGGACACTGAAGCTTTCTTT. It translates to CASSLYEGAWRWDTEAFF. The V gene is TRBV5-1, the J gene TRBJ1-1, with 7 positions matching TRBD1. The CDR3 extends over 18 amino acids. In germline, CDR1 is SGHRS, CDR2 YFSETQ. V lost 1 base, J lost 3 bases, and 15 bases stayed unmatched.

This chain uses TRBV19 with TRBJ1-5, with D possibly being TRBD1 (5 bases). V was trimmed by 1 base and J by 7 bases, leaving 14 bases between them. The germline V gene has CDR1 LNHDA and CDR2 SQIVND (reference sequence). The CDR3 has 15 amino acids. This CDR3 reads CASSIVWRGGQPQHF. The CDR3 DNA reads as TGTGCCAGTAGTATAGTATGGAGGGGCGGCCAGCCCCAGCATTTT.

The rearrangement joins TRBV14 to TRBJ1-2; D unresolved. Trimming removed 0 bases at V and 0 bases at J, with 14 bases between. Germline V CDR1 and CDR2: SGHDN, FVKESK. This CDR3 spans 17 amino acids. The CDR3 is CASSQEVLGNSNYGYTF. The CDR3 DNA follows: TGTGCCAGCAGCCAAGAAGTCTTGGGCAACTCTAACTATGGCTACACCTTC.

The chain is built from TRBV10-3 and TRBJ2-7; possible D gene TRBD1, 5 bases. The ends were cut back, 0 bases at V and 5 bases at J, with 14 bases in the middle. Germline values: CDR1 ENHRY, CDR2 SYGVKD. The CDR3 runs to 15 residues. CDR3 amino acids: CAISESTDPRDEQYF. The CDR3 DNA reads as TGTGCCATCAGTGAGTCGACAGATCCTAGGGACGAGCAGTACTTC.

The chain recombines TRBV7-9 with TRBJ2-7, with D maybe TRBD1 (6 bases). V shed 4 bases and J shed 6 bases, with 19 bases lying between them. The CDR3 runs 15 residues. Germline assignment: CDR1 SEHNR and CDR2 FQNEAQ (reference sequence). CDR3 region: CASSSKGDARIEQYF. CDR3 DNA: TGTGCCAGCAGCTCTAAGGGGGACGCTAGAATCGAGCAGTACTTC.

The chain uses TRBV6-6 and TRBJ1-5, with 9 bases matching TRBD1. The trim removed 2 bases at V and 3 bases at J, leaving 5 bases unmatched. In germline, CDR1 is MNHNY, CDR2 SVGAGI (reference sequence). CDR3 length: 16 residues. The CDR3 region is CASSYGGTGLNQPQHF. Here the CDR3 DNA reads TGTGCCAGCAGTTACGGGGGGACAGGGCTCAATCAGCCCCAGCATTTT.

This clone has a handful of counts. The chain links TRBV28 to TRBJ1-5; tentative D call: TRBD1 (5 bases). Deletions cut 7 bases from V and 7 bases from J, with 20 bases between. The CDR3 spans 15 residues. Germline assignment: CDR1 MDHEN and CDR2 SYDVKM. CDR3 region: CASNLLSEGRQPQHF. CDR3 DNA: TGTGCCAGCAACCTCTTGTCCGAGGGACGACAGCCCCAGCATTTT.

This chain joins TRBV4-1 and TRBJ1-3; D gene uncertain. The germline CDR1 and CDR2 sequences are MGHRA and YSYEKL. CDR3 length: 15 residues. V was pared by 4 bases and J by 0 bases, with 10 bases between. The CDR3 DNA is TGCGCCAGCAGCCCAACTAGGTCCTCTGGAAACACCATATATTTT. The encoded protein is CASSPTRSSGNTIYF.

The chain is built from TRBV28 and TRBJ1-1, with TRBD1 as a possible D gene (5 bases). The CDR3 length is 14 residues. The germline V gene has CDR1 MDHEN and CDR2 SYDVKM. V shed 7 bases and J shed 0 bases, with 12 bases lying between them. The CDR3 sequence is CASTEGRMNTEAFF. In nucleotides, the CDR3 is TGTGCCAGCACCGAGGGGCGGATGAACACTGAAGCTTTCTTT.

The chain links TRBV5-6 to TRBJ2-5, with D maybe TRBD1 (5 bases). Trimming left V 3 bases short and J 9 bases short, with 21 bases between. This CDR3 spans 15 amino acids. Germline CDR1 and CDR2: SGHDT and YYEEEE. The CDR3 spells CASSSGGARRWAQYF. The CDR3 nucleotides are TGTGCCAGCAGCTCTGGTGGGGCTCGCCGTTGGGCCCAGTACTTC.

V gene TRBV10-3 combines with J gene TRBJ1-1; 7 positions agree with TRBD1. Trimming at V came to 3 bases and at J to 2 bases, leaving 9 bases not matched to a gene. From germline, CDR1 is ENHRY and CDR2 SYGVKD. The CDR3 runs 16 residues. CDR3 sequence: CAISEKPPGGNTEAFF. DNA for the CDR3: TGTGCCATCAGTGAAAAGCCCCCAGGGGGAAACACTGAAGCTTTCTTT.

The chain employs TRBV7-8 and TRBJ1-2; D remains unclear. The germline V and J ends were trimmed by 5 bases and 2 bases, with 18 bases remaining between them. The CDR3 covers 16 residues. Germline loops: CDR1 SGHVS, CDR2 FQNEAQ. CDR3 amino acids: CASSPRSVDFNYGYTF. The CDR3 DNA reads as TGTGCCAGCAGCCCACGGAGTGTAGACTTCAACTATGGCTACACCTTC.